This is a list of T cell receptor beta chains from one sample in a study of cytotoxic CD8 clonotypes in ibrutinib-treated CLL. Libraries were prepared by immunoSEQ multiplex PCR; TCRdb keeps only in-frame clonotypes and omits some of them. The repertoire holds some 150,000 clones, with approximately 80% as singletons. Sequencing used PBMCs, obtained after 36 months of ibrutinib treatment. The receptors originated from a human donor with chronic lymphocytic leukemia. The conserved cysteine and the conserved F or W are not part of the CDR3 here. D genes are given only for firm matches.

NA	TRBV28	TRBJ1-6	ASSFLGRGSSYNSPLH
NA	TRBV10-3	TRBJ1-1	AISEFDTEAF
NA	TRBV7-2	TRBJ2-7	ASSPRQPIYEQY
TRBD1	TRBV27	TRBJ1-4	ASSYTGAAEKLF
NA	TRBV5-6	TRBJ1-5	ASSLGGAINQPQH
NA	TRBV5-1	TRBJ1-3	ASSLRPLGEGNTIY
TRBD1	TRBV28	TRBJ1-5	ASRGQGYQPQH
NA	TRBV4-2	TRBJ2-1	ASSHQGGGNNEQF
NA	TRBV7-9	TRBJ2-1	ASSSPSGSNEQF
TRBD2	TRBV18	TRBJ2-1	ASSPLAGDPYNEQF
NA	TRBV5-4	TRBJ1-1	ASSPSGGRNTEAF
NA	TRBV29-1	TRBJ2-5	SVDIPGIQETQY
TRBD2	TRBV7-6	TRBJ2-1	ASSLDLGGFNEQF
TRBD2	TRBV30	TRBJ2-1	AWRGLAAYNEQF
TRBD1	TRBV6-1	TRBJ1-5	ASSGSLLQGSDNQPQH
NA	TRBV10-2	TRBJ1-4	ASSESGTLVEKLF
TRBD2	TRBV18	TRBJ2-1	ASSPTGLEHREQF
NA	TRBV7-2	TRBJ1-1	ASSLVVGATTEAF
NA	TRBV19	TRBJ2-1	ASKGDLSYNEQF
NA	TRBV18	TRBJ2-7	ASSPQEGRFYEQY
NA	TRBV7-9	TRBJ1-4	ASSGNSATNEKLF
NA	TRBV29-1	TRBJ1-2	SVEGFYGYT
TRBD1	TRBV12-5	TRBJ2-1	ASGLGQGAVEQF
NA	TRBV19	TRBJ1-1	ASTFTAASGVAEAF
NA	TRBV2	TRBJ2-1	ASSDRAGWNEQF
NA	TRBV10-3	TRBJ2-5	AISESGRETQY
TRBD2	TRBV4-1	TRBJ2-7	ASSQPAGRRSYEQY
NA	TRBV7-6	TRBJ1-3	ASSSTRPAGNTIY
NA	TRBV7-2	TRBJ2-3	ASSLFGGDTQY
TRBD2	TRBV5-1	TRBJ2-5	ASSLAWRGVYQETQY
NA	TRBV30	TRBJ1-5	AWSPGARQPQH
TRBD2	TRBV19	TRBJ2-1	ASSIRGLAGAGGNEQF
TRBD2	TRBV11-2	TRBJ2-7	ASSFPASGSYEQY
TRBD1	TRBV7-4	TRBJ2-2	ASSPRTGGNTGELF
NA	TRBV7-9	TRBJ1-2	ASSPGRSAYGYT